This note documents a single T cell receptor beta chain sequence. No antigen is known for it. The source of the sample is a study of T cell responses to AZD1222 COVID-19 vaccine. TCRdb's table, derived via immunoSEQ multiplex PCR, lists solely in-frame clones and lacks some. The sample lists 130,000 to 150,000 clones, approximately 91% occurring once. Pooling covered second doses at about 4 or about 12 weeks. This CDR3 is built from 15 residues. The germline V gene encodes CDR1 SEHNR and CDR2 FQNEAQ (reference sequence). Trimming cost V 4 bases and J 2 bases, with 12 bases left between them. Regarding the study as a whole: Only a handful of AZD1222 recipients tested seropositive at baseline. White British donors predominated, females outnumbered males, and clonal diversity was possibly underestimated.

V usage is TRBV7-9 and J usage is TRBJ2-1; unclear D gene. The sample was peripheral blood, taken 28 days after the second AZD1222 dose. The clonotype was recovered from an adult who received the AZD1222 COVID-19 vaccine. The CDR3 reads CASSSIQVTYNEQFF. The CDR3 DNA is TGTGCCAGCAGCTCCATCCAGGTCACCTACAATGAGCAGTTCTTC.